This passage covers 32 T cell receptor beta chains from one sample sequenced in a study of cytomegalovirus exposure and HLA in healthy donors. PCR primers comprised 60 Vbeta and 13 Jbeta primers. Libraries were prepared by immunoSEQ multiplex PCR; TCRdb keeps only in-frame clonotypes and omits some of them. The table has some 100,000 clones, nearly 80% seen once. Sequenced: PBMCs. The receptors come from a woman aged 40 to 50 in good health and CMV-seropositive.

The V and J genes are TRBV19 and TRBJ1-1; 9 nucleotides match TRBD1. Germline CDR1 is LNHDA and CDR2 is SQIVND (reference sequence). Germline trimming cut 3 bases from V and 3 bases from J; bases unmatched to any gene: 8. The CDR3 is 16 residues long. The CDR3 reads CASSMGYRGRDTEAFF. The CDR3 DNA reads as TGTGCCAGTAGTATGGGATACAGGGGGCGCGACACTGAAGCTTTCTTT.

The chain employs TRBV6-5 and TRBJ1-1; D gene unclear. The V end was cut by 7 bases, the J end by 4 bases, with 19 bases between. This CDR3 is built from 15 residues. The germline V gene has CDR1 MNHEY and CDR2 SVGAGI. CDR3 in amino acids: CASKFVRESITEAFF. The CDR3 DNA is TGTGCCAGCAAGTTTGTCCGGGAGAGTATCACTGAAGCTTTCTTT.

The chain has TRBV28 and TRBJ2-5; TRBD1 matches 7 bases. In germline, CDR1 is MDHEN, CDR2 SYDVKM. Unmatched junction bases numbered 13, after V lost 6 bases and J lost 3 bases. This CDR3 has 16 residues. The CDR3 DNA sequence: TGTGCCAGCAGAGTACCGGGACAGATTAGAAAAGAGACCCAGTACTTC. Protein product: CASRVPGQIRKETQYF. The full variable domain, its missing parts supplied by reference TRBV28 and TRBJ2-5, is DVKVTQSSRYLVKRTGEKVFLECVQDMDHENMFWYRQDPGLGLRLIYFSYDVKMKEKGDIPEGYSVSREKKERFSLILESASTNQTSMYLCASRVPGQIRKETQYFGPGTRLLVL.

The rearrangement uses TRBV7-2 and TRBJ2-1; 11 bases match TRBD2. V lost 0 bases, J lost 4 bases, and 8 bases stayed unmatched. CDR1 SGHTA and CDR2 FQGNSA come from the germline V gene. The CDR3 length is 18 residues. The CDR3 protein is CASSLAGSASGRYNEQFF. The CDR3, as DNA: TGTGCCAGCAGCTTAGCGGGGTCGGCTAGCGGGAGGTACAATGAGCAGTTCTTC.

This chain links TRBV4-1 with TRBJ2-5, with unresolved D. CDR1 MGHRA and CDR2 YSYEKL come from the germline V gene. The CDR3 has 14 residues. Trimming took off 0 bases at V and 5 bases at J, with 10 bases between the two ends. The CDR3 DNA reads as TGCGCCAGCAGCCAAGATCCGCGGCGGGAGACCCAGTACTTC. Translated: CASSQDPRRETQYF.

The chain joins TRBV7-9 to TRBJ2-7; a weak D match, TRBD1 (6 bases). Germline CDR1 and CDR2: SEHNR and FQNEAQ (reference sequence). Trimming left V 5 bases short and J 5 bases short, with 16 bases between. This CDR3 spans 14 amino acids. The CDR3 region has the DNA TGTGCCAGCAGCGTTAAAGGGGGAATTAACGAGCAGTACTTC. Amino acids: CASSVKGGINEQYF. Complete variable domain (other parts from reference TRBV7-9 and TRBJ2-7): DTGVSQNPRHKITKRGQNVTFRCDPISEHNRLYWYRQTLGQGPEFLTYFQNEAQLEKSRLLSDRFSAERPKGSFSTLEIQRTEQGDSAMYLCASSVKGGINEQYFGPGTRLTVT.

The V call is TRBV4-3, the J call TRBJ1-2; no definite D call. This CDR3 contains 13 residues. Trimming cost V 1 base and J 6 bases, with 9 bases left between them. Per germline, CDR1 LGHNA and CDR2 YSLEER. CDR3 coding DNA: TGCGCCAGCAGCCAAGCCCTTCCGGATGGCTACACCTTC. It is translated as CASSQALPDGYTF.

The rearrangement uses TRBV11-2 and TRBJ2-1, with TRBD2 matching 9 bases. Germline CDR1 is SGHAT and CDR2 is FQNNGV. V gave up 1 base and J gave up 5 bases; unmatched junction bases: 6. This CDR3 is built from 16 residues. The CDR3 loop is CASSLGGSGGHNEQFF. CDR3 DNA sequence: TGTGCCAGCAGCTTAGGGGGTAGCGGGGGTCACAATGAGCAGTTCTTC.

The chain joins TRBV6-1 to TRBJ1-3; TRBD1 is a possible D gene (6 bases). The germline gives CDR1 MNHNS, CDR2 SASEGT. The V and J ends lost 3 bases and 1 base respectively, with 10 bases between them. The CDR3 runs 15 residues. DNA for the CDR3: TGTGCCAGCAGTGAGGGCAGGGGTTCTGGAAACACCATATATTTT. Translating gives CASSEGRGSGNTIYF.

The CDR3 DNA reads as TGTGCCAGCAGCTTAGTGGTTGGGCACTTCAGCTACGAGCAGTACTTC. It translates to CASSLVVGHFSYEQYF. The rearrangement joins TRBV11-1 to TRBJ2-7; D gene unclear. The CDR3 sequence is 16 residues long. V gave up 1 base and J gave up 3 bases, with 16 bases separating them. CDR1 and CDR2 from the germline V gene are SGHAT and FQDESV (reference sequence).

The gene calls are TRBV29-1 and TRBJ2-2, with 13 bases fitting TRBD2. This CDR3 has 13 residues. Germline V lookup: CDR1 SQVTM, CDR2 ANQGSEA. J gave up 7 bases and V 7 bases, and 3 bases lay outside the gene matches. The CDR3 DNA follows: TGCAGCGGATGGACTAGCGGGAGCGGGGAGCTGTTTTTT. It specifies CSGWTSGSGELFF.

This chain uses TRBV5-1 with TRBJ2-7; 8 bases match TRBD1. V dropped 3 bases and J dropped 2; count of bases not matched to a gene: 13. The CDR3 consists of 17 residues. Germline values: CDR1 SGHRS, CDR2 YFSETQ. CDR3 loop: CASSSSIPGQVPYEQYF. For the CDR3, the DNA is TGCGCCAGCAGCTCGTCAATCCCGGGACAGGTTCCCTACGAGCAGTACTTC.

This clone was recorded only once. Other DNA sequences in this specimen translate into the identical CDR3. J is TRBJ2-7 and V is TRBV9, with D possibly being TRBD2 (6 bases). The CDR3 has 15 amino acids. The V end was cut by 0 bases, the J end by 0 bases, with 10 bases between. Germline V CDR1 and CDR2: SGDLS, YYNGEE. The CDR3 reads CASSVAGGDSYEQYF. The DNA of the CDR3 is TGTGCCAGCAGCGTAGCGGGCGGGGACTCCTACGAGCAGTACTTC.

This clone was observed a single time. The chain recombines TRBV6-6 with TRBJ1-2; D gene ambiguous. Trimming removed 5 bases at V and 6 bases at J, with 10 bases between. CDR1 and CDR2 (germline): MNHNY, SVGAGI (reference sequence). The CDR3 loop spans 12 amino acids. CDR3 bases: TGTGCCAGCAGTCCCCAGGCAAATGGCTACACCTTC. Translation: CASSPQANGYTF.

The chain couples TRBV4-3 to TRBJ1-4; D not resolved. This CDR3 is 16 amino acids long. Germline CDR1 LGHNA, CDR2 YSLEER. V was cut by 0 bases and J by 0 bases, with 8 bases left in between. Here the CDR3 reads CASSQEASATNEKLFF. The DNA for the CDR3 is TGCGCCAGCAGCCAAGAGGCTAGTGCAACTAATGAAAAACTGTTTTTT.

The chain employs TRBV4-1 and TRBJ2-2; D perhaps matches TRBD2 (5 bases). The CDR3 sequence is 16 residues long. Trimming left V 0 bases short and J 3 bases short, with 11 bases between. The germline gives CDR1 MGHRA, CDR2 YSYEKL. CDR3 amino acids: CASSQDSEVYTGELFF. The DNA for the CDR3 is TGCGCCAGCAGCCAAGATAGCGAGGTTTACACCGGGGAGCTGTTTTTT.

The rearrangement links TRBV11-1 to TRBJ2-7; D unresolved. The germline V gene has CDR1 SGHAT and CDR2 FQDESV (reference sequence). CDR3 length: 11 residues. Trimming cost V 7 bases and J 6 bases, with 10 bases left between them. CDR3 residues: CASNRQTEQYF. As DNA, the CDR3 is TGTGCCAGCAACCGACAAACCGAGCAGTACTTC.

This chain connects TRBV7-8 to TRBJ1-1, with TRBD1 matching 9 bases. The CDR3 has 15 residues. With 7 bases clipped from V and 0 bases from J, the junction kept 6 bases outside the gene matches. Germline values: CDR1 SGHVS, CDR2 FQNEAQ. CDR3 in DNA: TGTGCCAGCAACAACAGGGGGCGACTGAACACTGAAGCTTTCTTT. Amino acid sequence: CASNNRGRLNTEAFF.

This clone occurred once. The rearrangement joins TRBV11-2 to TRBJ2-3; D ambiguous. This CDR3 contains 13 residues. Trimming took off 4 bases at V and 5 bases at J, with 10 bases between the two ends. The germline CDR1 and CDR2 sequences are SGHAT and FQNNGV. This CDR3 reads CASSSLPGDTQYF. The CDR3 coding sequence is TGTGCCAGCAGCTCCTTACCCGGAGATACGCAGTATTTT.

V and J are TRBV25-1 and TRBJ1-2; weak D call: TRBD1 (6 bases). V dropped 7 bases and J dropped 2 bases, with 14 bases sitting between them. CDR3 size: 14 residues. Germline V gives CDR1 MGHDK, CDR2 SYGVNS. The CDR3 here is CASKGDGTNYGYTF. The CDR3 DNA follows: TGTGCCAGCAAGGGGGACGGGACCAACTATGGCTACACCTTC.

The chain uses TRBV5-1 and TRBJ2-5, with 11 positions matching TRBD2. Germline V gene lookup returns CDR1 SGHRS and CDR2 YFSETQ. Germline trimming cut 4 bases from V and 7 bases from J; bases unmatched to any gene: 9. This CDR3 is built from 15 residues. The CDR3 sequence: CASSLGTSGRVTQYF. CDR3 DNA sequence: TGCGCCAGCAGCCTCGGGACTAGCGGTAGGGTGACCCAGTACTTC.

In nucleotides, the CDR3 is TGTGCCAGCAGCCCAGGGGGTAGCGGGAGCTACGAGCAGTACTTC. Its protein is CASSPGGSGSYEQYF. V and J are TRBV7-8 and TRBJ2-7; 9 bases align to TRBD2. CDR1 and CDR2 (germline): SGHVS, FQNEAQ. The length of the CDR3 is 15 residues. V shed 5 bases, J shed 3 bases, and the junction held 8 bases outside the gene matches.

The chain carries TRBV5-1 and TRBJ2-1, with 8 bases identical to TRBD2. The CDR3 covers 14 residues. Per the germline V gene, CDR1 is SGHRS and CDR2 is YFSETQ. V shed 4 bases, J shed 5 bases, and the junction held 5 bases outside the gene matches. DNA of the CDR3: TGCGCCAGCAGCCTAGGACTAGCAGACAATGAGCAGTTCTTC. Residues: CASSLGLADNEQFF.

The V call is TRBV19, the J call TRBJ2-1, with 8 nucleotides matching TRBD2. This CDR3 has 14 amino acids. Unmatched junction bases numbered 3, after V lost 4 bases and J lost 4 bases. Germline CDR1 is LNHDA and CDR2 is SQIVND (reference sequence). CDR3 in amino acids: CASSTGRDYNEQFF. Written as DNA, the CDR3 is TGTGCCAGTAGTACCGGGAGGGATTACAATGAGCAGTTCTTC.

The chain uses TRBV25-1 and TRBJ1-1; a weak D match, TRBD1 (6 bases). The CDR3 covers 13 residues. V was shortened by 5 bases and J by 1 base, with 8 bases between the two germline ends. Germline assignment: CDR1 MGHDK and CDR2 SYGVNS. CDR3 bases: TGTGCCAGCAGTACGACAGGGAACACTGAAGCTTTCTTT. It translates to CASSTTGNTEAFF.

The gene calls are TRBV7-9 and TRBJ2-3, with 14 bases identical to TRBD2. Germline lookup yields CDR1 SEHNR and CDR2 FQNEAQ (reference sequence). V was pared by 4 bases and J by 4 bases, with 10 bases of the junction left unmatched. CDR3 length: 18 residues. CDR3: CASSSPGTSGSKADTQYF. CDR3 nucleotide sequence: TGTGCCAGCAGCTCCCCCGGGACTAGCGGGAGCAAGGCAGATACGCAGTATTTT.

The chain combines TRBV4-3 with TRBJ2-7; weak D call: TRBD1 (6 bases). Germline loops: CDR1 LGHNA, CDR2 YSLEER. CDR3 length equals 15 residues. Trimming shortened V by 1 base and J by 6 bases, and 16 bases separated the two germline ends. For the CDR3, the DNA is TGCGCCAGCAGCCAAGTTGGCGCTGGGGGCGGCGAGCAGTACTTC. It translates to CASSQVGAGGGEQYF.

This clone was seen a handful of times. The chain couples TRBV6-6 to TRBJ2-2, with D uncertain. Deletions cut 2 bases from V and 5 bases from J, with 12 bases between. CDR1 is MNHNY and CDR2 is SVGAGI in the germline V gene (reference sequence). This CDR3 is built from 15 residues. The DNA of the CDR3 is TGTGCCAGCAGTTACCGCCCAGCGCAGACCGGGGAGCTGTTTTTT. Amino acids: CASSYRPAQTGELFF.

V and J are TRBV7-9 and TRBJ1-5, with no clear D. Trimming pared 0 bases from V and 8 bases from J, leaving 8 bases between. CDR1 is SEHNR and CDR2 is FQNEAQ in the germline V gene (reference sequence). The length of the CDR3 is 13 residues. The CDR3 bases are TGTGCCAGCAGCTTAGCGGGAGGAGAGCCCCAGCATTTT. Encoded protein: CASSLAGGEPQHF.

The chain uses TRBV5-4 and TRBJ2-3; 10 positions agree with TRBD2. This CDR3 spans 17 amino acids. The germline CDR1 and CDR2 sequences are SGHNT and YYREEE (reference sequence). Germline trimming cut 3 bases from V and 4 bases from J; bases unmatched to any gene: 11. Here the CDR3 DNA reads TGTGCCAGCAGCTCTCCTCTAGCGGGAGTGGGGCCAGATACGCAGTATTTT. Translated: CASSSPLAGVGPDTQYF. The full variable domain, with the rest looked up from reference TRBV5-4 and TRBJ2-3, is ETGVTQSPTHLIKTRGQQVTLRCSSQSGHNTVSWYQQALGQGPQFIFQYYREEENGRGNFPPRFSGLQFPNYSSELNVNALELDDSALYLCASSSPLAGVGPDTQYFGPGTRLTVL.

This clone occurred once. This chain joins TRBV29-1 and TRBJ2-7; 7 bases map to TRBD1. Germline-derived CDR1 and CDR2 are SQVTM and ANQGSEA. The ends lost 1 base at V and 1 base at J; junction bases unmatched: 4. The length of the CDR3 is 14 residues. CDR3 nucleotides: TGCAGCGTTGAAGGAGGGGGCCGGTCCTACGAGCAGTACTTC. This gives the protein CSVEGGGRSYEQYF.

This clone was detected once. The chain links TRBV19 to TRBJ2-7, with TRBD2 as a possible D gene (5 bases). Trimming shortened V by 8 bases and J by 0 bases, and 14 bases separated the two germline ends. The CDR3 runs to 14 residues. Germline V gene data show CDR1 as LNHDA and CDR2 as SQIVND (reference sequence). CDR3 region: CASASGPVSYEQYF. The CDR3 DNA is TGTGCCAGTGCCAGCGGTCCAGTCTCCTACGAGCAGTACTTC. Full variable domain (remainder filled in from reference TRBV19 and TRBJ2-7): DGGITQSPKYLFRKEGQNVTLSCEQNLNHDAMYWYRQDPGQGLRLIYYSQIVNDFQKGDIAEGYSVSREKKESFPLTVTSAQKNPTAFYLCASASGPVSYEQYFGPGTRLTVT.